This T cell receptor beta chain was sequenced for a study of tumor-infiltrating lymphocytes in primary liver carcinoma. About the research overall: Read depth, roughly 3.65 to 7.13 million productive TCRbeta reads, did not differ significantly between tissues.

This clonotype was counted between two and nine times. A read error may produce the germline difference seen at one junction end. Starting material for RNA and DNA co-extraction consisted of roughly 19-30 mg of unsorted bulk tissue. Each individual tumor supplied samples from five separate regions. A primer in the constant region served to generate TCR beta cDNA from about 480 ng of total RNA. Slightly modified ARM-PCR, run as three nested multiplex PCR rounds, produced the TCR beta libraries. Rounds one and two of PCR, each of roughly 10 cycles, were primed with TRBV1-TRBV30 forward primers and a C-beta reverse primer. TCRdb used MiXCR to reprocess the multiplex PCR reads, holding one entry per CDR3 protein. The sample carries about 64,000 distinct CDR3 sequences, over 60% recorded once. The CDR3 extends over 14 amino acids. CDR1 and CDR2 (germline): MGHRA, YSYEKL.

The TCR originated in a man in his forties with primary liver carcinoma and hepatitis B virus infection. Sequenced: liver tumor tissue from sampling region 4. The subset here: tumor region T4, right-lateral pole. The chain has TRBV4-1 and TRBJ2-7; weak D call: TRBD1 (5 bases). The CDR3 coding sequence is TGCGCCAGCAGTCGCAGTGACAGAGGATACGAGCAGGACTTC. This gives the protein CASSRSDRGYEQDF.